The 14 T cell receptor beta chains below all came from one sample that was sequenced in a study of T-cell memory formation after mild COVID-19. TCRdb recomputed calls from the 5' RACE reads with MiXCR, one row per CDR3 protein. Among 140,000 to 150,000 distinct CDR3 sequences listed, roughly 19% were seen once. Sequencing used PBMCs or a T cell subset sorted from them (not recorded which). These receptors came from an adult woman who had mild COVID-19 (a few samples of this study predate the infection). Cell type and time point are not known.

The chain has TRBV3-1 and TRBJ1-2, with D possibly being TRBD1 (5 bases). Germline values: CDR1 LGHDT, CDR2 YNNKEL (reference sequence). Trimming removed 4 bases from V and 2 bases from J, with 11 bases in between. The CDR3 totals 14 residues. The CDR3 spells CASSRLDSNYGYTF. DNA of the CDR3: TGTGCCAGCAGCCGACTTGACAGCAACTATGGCTACACCTTC.

The chain employs TRBV30 and TRBJ2-1; 10 bases are shared with TRBD2. CDR1 is GTSNPN, CDR2 SVGIG, per germline (reference sequence). With 2 bases clipped from V and 5 bases from J, the junction kept 6 bases outside the gene matches. This CDR3 comprises 15 residues. In DNA, the CDR3 is TGTGCCTGGAGTACGGGACTAGCGACCAACAATGAGCAGTTCTTC. It is translated as CAWSTGLATNNEQFF.

This chain links TRBV5-1 with TRBJ2-1; 14 nucleotides align to TRBD2. The CDR3 covers 17 residues. Unmatched junction bases numbered 5, after V lost 4 bases and J lost 2 bases. Germline CDR1 reads SGHRS; CDR2 reads YFSETQ. CDR3 protein: CASSPVTSGRAYNEQFF. Written as DNA, the CDR3 is TGCGCCAGCAGCCCCGTGACTAGCGGGAGGGCCTACAATGAGCAGTTCTTC.

J is TRBJ1-6 and V is TRBV12-3 or TRBV12-4; the match to TRBD1 covers 8 bases. V lost 3 bases to trimming and J lost 8 bases; unmatched junction nucleotides: 9. The CDR3 has 16 amino acids. CDR3 sequence: CASSFPSTGEDSPLHF. CDR3 DNA: TGTGCCAGCAGTTTTCCCTCGACAGGGGAGGATTCACCCCTCCACTTT.

The V gene is TRBV12-3 or TRBV12-4, the J gene TRBJ2-3, with 8 bases that match TRBD2. CDR3 length equals 17 residues. With V trimmed by 6 bases and J by 7 bases, 18 bases remained unmatched. As DNA, the CDR3 is TGTGCCAGCAGCTCTACCCGACTAGCGCCGACCCCATATACGCAGTATTTT. Its translation: CASSSTRLAPTPYTQYF.

This clonotype was picked up many times. This rearrangement joins TRBV3-1 to TRBJ1-1; no clear D. CDR1 LGHDT and CDR2 YNNKEL come from the germline V gene (reference sequence). The CDR3 totals 14 residues. V lost 1 base and J lost 4, with 10 bases in between. In nucleotides, the CDR3 is TGTGCCAGCAGCCAAGTGCACGACGGCACTGAAGCTTTCTTT. Translated: CASSQVHDGTEAFF.

The V gene is TRBV29-1, the J gene TRBJ2-3, with 9 bases identical to TRBD1. CDR1 is SQVTM, CDR2 ANQGSEA, per germline. Germline trimming cut 5 bases from V and 4 bases from J; bases unmatched to any gene: 1. The CDR3 has 12 residues. CDR3 in amino acids: CSVTGGADTQYF. DNA of the CDR3: TGCAGCGTTACAGGGGGCGCAGATACGCAGTATTTT.

The chain recombines TRBV12-3 or TRBV12-4 with TRBJ2-4; 12 bases align to TRBD2. CDR3 size: 14 residues. The trim removed 5 bases at V and 7 bases at J, leaving 3 bases unmatched. CDR3 coding DNA: TGTGCCAGCAGTCCGACTAGCGGGAGTAACATTCAGTACTTC. Translated, it gives CASSPTSGSNIQYF.

V usage is TRBV2 and J usage is TRBJ1-1; D uncertain. Between the trimmed V and J ends, which lost 5 bases and 3 bases, there was a span of 4 bases. From germline, CDR1 is SNHLY and CDR2 FYNNEI. The CDR3 contains 11 residues. CDR3 loop: CASSSDTEAFF. CDR3 DNA sequence: TGTGCCAGCAGTTCCGACACTGAAGCTTTCTTT.

This clonotype has only a few counts. The rearrangement uses TRBV5-1 and TRBJ2-1; tentatively, D is TRBD1 (5 bases). Trimming removed 0 bases at V and 10 bases at J, with 14 bases between. Germline assignment: CDR1 SGHRS and CDR2 YFSETQ. The CDR3 has 14 amino acids. CDR3 sequence reads: CASSLGQSVKEQFF. CDR3 nucleotide sequence: TGCGCCAGCAGCTTGGGACAGTCGGTGAAGGAGCAGTTCTTC.

This clonotype was observed a few times. V gene TRBV7-9 combines with J gene TRBJ2-3; no definite D call. CDR1 is SEHNR and CDR2 is FQNEAQ in the germline V gene (reference sequence). Trimming took 8 bases from V and 6 from J, leaving 12 bases between them. This CDR3 has 12 amino acids. CDR3 protein: CASDSTADTQYF. CDR3 DNA sequence: TGTGCCAGCGACTCGACTGCGGATACGCAGTATTTT.

The rearrangement uses TRBV18 and TRBJ2-2; 7 bases are a match to TRBD1. The germline V gene has CDR1 KGHSH and CDR2 LQKENI. V shed 5 bases and J 4 bases; nucleotides not matched to a gene: 4. The CDR3 loop spans 14 amino acids. The CDR3 region is CASSARQGTGELFF. CDR3 nucleotides: TGTGCCAGCTCAGCGAGACAGGGCACCGGGGAGCTGTTTTTT.

This sequence joins TRBV18 and TRBJ1-1; D gene ambiguous. The germline V gene encodes CDR1 KGHSH and CDR2 LQKENI. The germline V and J ends were trimmed by 4 bases and 0 bases, with 9 bases remaining between them. This CDR3 is 14 amino acids long. The CDR3 loop is CASSQQTLNTEAFF. The CDR3 coding sequence is TGTGCCAGCTCACAACAGACGCTGAACACTGAAGCTTTCTTT.

This clonotype occurred many times. The chain is built from TRBV12-3 or TRBV12-4 and TRBJ2-2; 11 positions match TRBD1. Trimming took 6 bases from V and 5 from J; bases not matched to a gene: 8. There are 16 residues in the CDR3. The CDR3 nucleotides are TGTGCCAGCAGAACTCTCCGGGACAGGGGGACCGGGGAGCTGTTTTTT. This encodes CASRTLRDRGTGELFF.